This TCR beta chain is from a study of shared clonotypes between healthy human individuals. Clones were read by immunoSEQ multiplex PCR, and TCRdb kept only the in-frame ones, dropping some. The sample yields about 1.9 million clones, over 85% seen once. Only CD45RO-negative cells positively selected for CCR7 counted as naive CD8 cells, so terminally differentiated effector memory CD45RA+ cells were excluded. The sample consisted of naive CD8+ T cells from PBMCs. This clonotype was obtained from a man between 18 and 29 years old in good health. Some clones in this sample may be carry-over from other donors' samples.

The CDR3 nucleotides read TGTGCCAGTAGTAGGGCCCCCACCGTTTTTGACATTCAGTACTTC. Its protein is CASSRAPTVFDIQYF. The J gene is TRBJ2-4, the V gene TRBV19; D remains ambiguous. V gave up 4 bases and J gave up 8 bases, with 18 bases separating them. CDR3 length equals 15 residues. Per germline, CDR1 LNHDA and CDR2 SQIVND (reference sequence).